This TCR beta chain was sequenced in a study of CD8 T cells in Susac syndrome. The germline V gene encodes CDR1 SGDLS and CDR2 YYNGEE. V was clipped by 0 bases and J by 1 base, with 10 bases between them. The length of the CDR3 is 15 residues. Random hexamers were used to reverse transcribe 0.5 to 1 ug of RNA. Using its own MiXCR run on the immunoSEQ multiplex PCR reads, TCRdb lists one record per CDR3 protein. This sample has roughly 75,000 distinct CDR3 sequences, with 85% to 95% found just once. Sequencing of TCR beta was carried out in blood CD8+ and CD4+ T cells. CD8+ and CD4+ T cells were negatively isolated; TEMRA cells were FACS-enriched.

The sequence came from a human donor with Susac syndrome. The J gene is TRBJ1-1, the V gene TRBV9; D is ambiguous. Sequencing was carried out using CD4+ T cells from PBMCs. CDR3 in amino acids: CASSVEESWNTEAFF. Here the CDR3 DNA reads TGTGCCAGCAGCGTAGAAGAATCCTGGAACACTGAAGCTTTCTTT.